These 28 T cell receptor beta chains originate from one sample sequenced in a study of vaccination and CD4 T cells after COVID-19. Their specific antigens are unknown. Treatment: approximately 9-day PBMC culture with coronavirus spike peptide pools or control peptides (ViraFEST assay). Gathered ahead of the COVID-19 pandemic (2011-2018) were the CD4+ T cells of the unexposed donor. The Oncomine TCR Beta short-read assay was applied to DNA of cultured CD4+ T cells. TCRdb reanalysed the PCR reads using MiXCR and keeps one entry per CDR3 protein. The repertoire holds 6,100 or so distinct CDR3 sequences, with more than 40% as singletons. The specimen was CD4+ T cells from blood, cultured in vitro. The receptors were gathered from a human donor in good health.

The chain carries TRBV7-9 and TRBJ1-6; D is perhaps TRBD1 (5 bases). This CDR3 region has 15 residues. Per germline, CDR1 SEHNR and CDR2 FQNEAQ (reference sequence). V was shortened by 5 bases and J by 5 bases, with 13 bases between the two germline ends. The CDR3 nucleotides are TGTGCCAGCAGCGGGGGGACGGCTCATAATTCACCCCTCCACTTT. Its protein is CASSGGTAHNSPLHF.

This clonotype was detected only a few times. The chain is built from TRBV6-1 and TRBJ1-6; 7 nucleotides align to TRBD1. The CDR3 length is 14 residues. Looked up from germline, CDR1 is MNHNS and CDR2 is SASEGT. The V segment lost 5 bases and the J segment 9 bases; nucleotides outside the gene matches: 7. The CDR3 nucleotides read TGTGCCAGCAGTCGACGGCAGGGGGGTTCACCCCTCCACTTT. As protein: CASSRRQGGSPLHF.

The V gene is TRBV19, the J gene TRBJ1-2; 9 bases match TRBD1. The CDR3 is 16 amino acids. The J segment lost 8 bases and the V segment lost 5 bases, leaving 15 bases of the junction unmatched. The germline V gene encodes CDR1 LNHDA and CDR2 SQIVND (reference sequence). The CDR3 DNA is TGTGCCAGTAGTGTCCATAAACAGGGGGCAGTAAGAGGCTACACCTTC. Amino acid sequence: CASSVHKQGAVRGYTF.

The chain has TRBV20-1 and TRBJ1-1, with 7 bases aligning to TRBD1. The CDR3 totals 17 residues. The J segment lost 1 base and the V segment lost 0 bases, leaving 11 bases of the junction unmatched. Germline V gene lookup returns CDR1 DFQATT and CDR2 SNEGSKA (reference sequence). The CDR3 DNA sequence: TGCAGTGCTAGAGACCTTGCGGTTGCAGGGGGGAACACTGAAGCTTTCTTT. It specifies CSARDLAVAGGNTEAFF.

This clonotype was counted between two and nine times. The V and J genes are TRBV6-5 and TRBJ2-3; 10 bases fit TRBD1. Germline V gives CDR1 MNHEY, CDR2 SVGAGI. Trimming removed 0 bases from V and 4 bases from J; junction bases left unmatched: 4. This CDR3 has 16 amino acids. The CDR3 nucleotides read TGTGCCAGCAGTTACTCCGGGACAGGGGTCTCAGATACGCAGTATTTT. It specifies CASSYSGTGVSDTQYF.

The chain joins TRBV19 to TRBJ2-3; D not resolved. Germline V lookup: CDR1 LNHDA, CDR2 SQIVND (reference sequence). V shed 0 bases and J shed 4 bases, with 11 bases lying between them. This CDR3 is 15 amino acids long. The CDR3 loop is CASSIDPATADTQYF. The CDR3 DNA follows: TGTGCCAGTAGTATAGATCCCGCTACGGCAGATACGCAGTATTTT.

This clonotype is a singleton in its sample. The chain combines TRBV29-1 with TRBJ2-1; TRBD2 matches at 9 bases. The germline V gene encodes CDR1 SQVTM and CDR2 ANQGSEA. The CDR3 loop spans 14 amino acids. V trimming: 1 base; J trimming: 10 bases; junction bases outside the gene matches: 8. CDR3 sequence reads: CSVEGTSGPGEQFF. CDR3 nucleotide sequence: TGCAGCGTTGAAGGTACTAGCGGGCCCGGGGAGCAGTTCTTC.

Turning to this clonotype: At one of its ends the junction is not consistent with the germline gene, which may arise from a read error. The V call is TRBV12-3 or TRBV12-4, the J call TRBJ1-2, with D perhaps matching TRBD1 (6 bases). CDR3 length: 11 amino acids. CDR3 coding DNA: TGTGCCAGCAGTGCCCGGGGGCGGGTCGCCTTC. It specifies CASSARGRVAF.

This rearrangement joins TRBV30 to TRBJ2-7; 13 nucleotides line up with TRBD2. V was clipped by 5 bases and J by 2 bases; unmatched bases: 9. The CDR3 is 16 amino acids. Germline CDR1 is GTSNPN and CDR2 is SVGIG (reference sequence). CDR3 bases: TGTGCCTGGTCCGGACTAGCGGGAGATGCGACCTACGAGCAGTACTTC. It specifies CAWSGLAGDATYEQYF.

The J gene is TRBJ2-2, the V gene TRBV20-1; D could derive from TRBD1 or TRBD2 (5 bases each). V shed 4 bases and J shed 2 bases, with 14 bases lying between them. The CDR3 is made up of 15 amino acids. From germline, CDR1 is DFQATT and CDR2 SNEGSKA (reference sequence). The CDR3 reads CSATNRGLNTGELFF. CDR3 coding DNA: TGCAGTGCTACCAATCGGGGCCTTAACACCGGGGAGCTGTTTTTT.

This chain uses TRBV2 with TRBJ1-5; D is unresolved. This CDR3 is 15 amino acids long. V lost 4 bases to trimming and J lost 1 base, with 11 bases between them. CDR1 is SNHLY, CDR2 FYNNEI, per germline. The DNA for the CDR3 is TGTGCCAGCAGTGGGGGTGGAGCAAGCAATCAGCCCCAGCATTTT. Encoded protein: CASSGGGASNQPQHF.

This rearrangement joins TRBV7-2 to TRBJ1-2, with TRBD1 identical over 11 bases. The V segment lost 6 bases and the J segment 3 bases; nucleotides outside the gene matches: 3. There are 14 residues in the CDR3. Germline lookup yields CDR1 SGHTA and CDR2 FQGNSA. CDR3 sequence: CASSRTGGDYGYTF. As DNA, the CDR3 is TGTGCCAGCAGTCGGACAGGGGGCGACTATGGCTACACCTTC.

The CDR3 sequence is CASSLGTHYGYTF. Written as DNA, the CDR3 is TGTGCCAGCAGTCTCGGGACACACTATGGCTACACCTTC. The genes are TRBV28 and TRBJ1-2; a weak D match, TRBD1 (6 bases). Per the germline V gene, CDR1 is MDHEN and CDR2 is SYDVKM. The CDR3 length is 13 residues. V dropped 5 bases and J dropped 3 bases, with 10 bases sitting between them.

This clonotype was recorded a few times. V and J are TRBV7-8 and TRBJ1-2, with 8 bases aligning to TRBD1. The length of the CDR3 is 16 residues. Germline loops: CDR1 SGHVS, CDR2 FQNEAQ. With 3 bases clipped from V and 0 bases from J, the junction kept 6 bases outside the gene matches. In DNA, the CDR3 is TGTGCCAGCAGCTTTGGCGGGACAGGAACTAACTATGGCTACACCTTC. This translates into CASSFGGTGTNYGYTF.

The chain combines TRBV30 with TRBJ1-5, with no clear D. The CDR3 runs 13 residues. V was shortened by 2 bases and J by 5 bases, with 10 bases between the two germline ends. Germline V CDR1 and CDR2: GTSNPN, SVGIG (reference sequence). Here the CDR3 reads CAWSMGSDQPQHF. CDR3 coding DNA: TGTGCCTGGAGTATGGGATCGGATCAGCCCCAGCATTTT.

V gene TRBV29-1 combines with J gene TRBJ2-4; 7 positions agree with TRBD2. The CDR3 covers 15 residues. CDR1 is SQVTM, CDR2 ANQGSEA, per germline. V lost 1 base to trimming and J lost 9 bases; unmatched junction nucleotides: 12. DNA for the CDR3: TGCAGCGTTGAAGGGACTATCCGCGGGAGAGGCATTCAGTACTTC. Residues: CSVEGTIRGRGIQYF.

The chain uses TRBV6-7 and TRBJ1-5, with a possible D match to TRBD1 (6 bases). TRBV6-7 is designated an ORF whose function remains uncertain. This CDR3 has 16 residues. V dropped 4 bases and J dropped 11 bases, with 24 bases sitting between them. The CDR3 spells CASSSTGTSHHQSQHF. CDR3 in DNA: TGTGCCAGCAGTTCGACCGGGACATCTCATCATCAATCCCAGCATTTT.

This clonotype was seen a few times. The CDR3 DNA reads as TGTGCCAGCGCCGGAACGGGGTTAGCTAACTATGGCTACACCTTC. This encodes CASAGTGLANYGYTF. This chain connects TRBV19 to TRBJ1-2; D is ambiguous. This CDR3 region has 15 residues. Trimming cost V 9 bases and J 0 bases, with 17 bases left between them. Germline CDR1 LNHDA, CDR2 SQIVND (reference sequence).

This clonotype was seen only a few times. The chain combines TRBV7-9 with TRBJ1-2, with no clear D. CDR1 SEHNR and CDR2 FQNEAQ come from the germline V gene (reference sequence). The ends were cut back, 3 bases at V and 8 bases at J, with 13 bases in the middle. CDR3 length equals 13 residues. CDR3 in amino acids: CASSFNSVYGYTF. The CDR3 region has the DNA TGTGCCAGCAGCTTCAACAGTGTGTACGGCTACACCTTC.

The chain carries TRBV28 and TRBJ1-5, with TRBD1 identical over 8 bases. Germline CDR1 MDHEN, CDR2 SYDVKM. The V gene end was trimmed by 1 base and the J gene end by 6 bases; junction bases not matched to a gene: 5. This CDR3 comprises 15 residues. The CDR3, as DNA: TGTGCCAGCAGTTTATACCAGGGGGCGGGTCAGCCCCAGCATTTT. Its protein product is CASSLYQGAGQPQHF. The full variable domain, in which reference TRBV28 and TRBJ1-5 provide the parts outside the CDR3, is DVKVTQSSRYLVKRTGEKVFLECVQDMDHENMFWYRQDPGLGLRLIYFSYDVKMKEKGDIPEGYSVSREKKERFSLILESASTNQTSMYLCASSLYQGAGQPQHFGDGTRLSIL.

This clonotype was picked up a small number of times. V is TRBV5-4 and J is TRBJ2-7; no reliable D call. The germline gives CDR1 SGHNT, CDR2 YYREEE (reference sequence). The CDR3 consists of 13 residues. V gave up 3 bases and J gave up 0 bases, with 7 bases separating them. The CDR3 DNA follows: TGTGCCAGCAGCTCCTTGGGCTCCTACGAGCAGTACTTC. It translates to CASSSLGSYEQYF.

This clonotype was detected only a few times. The chain recombines TRBV5-4 with TRBJ1-1, with 7 bases aligning to TRBD1. Germline CDR1 and CDR2: SGHNT and YYREEE (reference sequence). CDR3 length equals 14 residues. The trim removed 5 bases at V and 4 bases at J, leaving 8 bases unmatched. This CDR3 is CASRGSRGGTEAFF. The CDR3 nucleotides are TGTGCCAGCAGGGGATCCAGGGGGGGCACTGAAGCTTTCTTT.

This clonotype has a handful of counts. CDR3 sequence (DNA): TGCAGTGCTAGTCATGACACCACTGAAGCTTTCTTT. This encodes CSASHDTTEAFF. V and J are TRBV20-1 and TRBJ1-1; D remains unclear. The CDR3 runs 12 residues. The germline CDR1 and CDR2 sequences are DFQATT and SNEGSKA (reference sequence). V lost 3 bases and J 4 bases, leaving 9 bases between the germline ends.

The table lists this clonotype with a few counts. The genes are TRBV2 and TRBJ2-7; the D is unclear. The CDR3 is 13 amino acids. Deletions cut 2 bases from V and 7 bases from J, with 12 bases between. Germline CDR1 and CDR2: SNHLY and FYNNEI. The CDR3 DNA reads TGTGCCAGCAGTGAAAGGTGGGGTTCGGAGCAGTACTTC. Translating it yields CASSERWGSEQYF.

The chain combines TRBV15 with TRBJ2-1; D is perhaps TRBD1 (6 bases). The V gene lost 0 bases and the J gene lost 7 bases, with 13 bases spanning the gap. The CDR3 spans 15 residues. Germline assignment: CDR1 LNHNV and CDR2 YYDKDF (reference sequence). The CDR3 DNA follows: TGTGCCACCAGCAGAGAAACAGGGTTGTCAAATGAGCAGTTCTTC. It codes for CATSRETGLSNEQFF.

The chain couples TRBV6-5 to TRBJ1-2; unclear D gene. Trimming took off 2 bases at V and 5 bases at J, with 9 bases between the two ends. Germline CDR1 reads MNHEY; CDR2 reads SVGAGI. The CDR3 runs 13 residues. CDR3 amino acids: CASSYQDSYGYTF. The CDR3 nucleotides are TGTGCCAGCAGTTACCAGGACTCTTATGGCTACACCTTC.

This clonotype has only a few counts. This sequence joins TRBV12-3 or TRBV12-4 and TRBJ1-5; 8 bases match TRBD1. V shed 6 bases and J 1 base; nucleotides not matched to a gene: 5. The CDR3 runs 15 residues. DNA for the CDR3: TGTGCCAGCAGCCCGACAGGGGAAAGCAATCAGCCCCAGCATTTT. Residues: CASSPTGESNQPQHF.

The chain joins TRBV12-3 or TRBV12-4 to TRBJ2-7, with 7 bases lining up with TRBD1. The length of the CDR3 is 14 residues. Trimming removed 5 bases from V and 4 bases from J; junction bases left unmatched: 8. Here the CDR3 DNA reads TGTGCCAGCAGTCCACAGGGGATAAGGTACGAGCAGTACTTC. Its translation: CASSPQGIRYEQYF.